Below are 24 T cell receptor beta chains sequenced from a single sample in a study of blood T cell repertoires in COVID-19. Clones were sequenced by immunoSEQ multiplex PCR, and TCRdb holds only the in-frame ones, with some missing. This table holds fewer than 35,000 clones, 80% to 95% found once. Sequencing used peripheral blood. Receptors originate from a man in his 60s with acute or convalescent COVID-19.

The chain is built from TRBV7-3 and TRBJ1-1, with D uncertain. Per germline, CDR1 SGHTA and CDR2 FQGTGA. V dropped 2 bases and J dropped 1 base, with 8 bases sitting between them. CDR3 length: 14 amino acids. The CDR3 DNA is TGTGCCAGCAGCTTATTTCCAGGGAACACTGAAGCTTTCTTT. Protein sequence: CASSLFPGNTEAFF.

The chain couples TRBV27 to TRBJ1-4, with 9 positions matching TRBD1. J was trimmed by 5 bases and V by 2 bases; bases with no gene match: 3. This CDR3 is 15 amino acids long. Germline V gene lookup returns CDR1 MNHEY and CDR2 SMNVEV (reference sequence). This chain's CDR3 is CASSLRGQGNEKLFF. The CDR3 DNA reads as TGTGCCAGCAGTTTAAGGGGACAGGGAAATGAAAAACTGTTTTTT.

CDR3 DNA: TGTGCCAGCAGCTTAGCGATGCTACGCCCTACGCAGTATTTT. Its protein is CASSLAMLRPTQYF. This chain joins TRBV7-8 and TRBJ2-3; D is undetermined. The CDR3 runs 14 residues. V was trimmed by 0 bases and J by 8 bases, leaving 12 bases between them. Germline V gives CDR1 SGHVS, CDR2 FQNEAQ.

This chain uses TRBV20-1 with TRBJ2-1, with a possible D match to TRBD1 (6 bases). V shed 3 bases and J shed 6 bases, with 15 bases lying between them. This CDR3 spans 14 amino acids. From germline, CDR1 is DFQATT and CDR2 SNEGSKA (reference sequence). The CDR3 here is CSASKRQGSNEQFF. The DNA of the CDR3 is TGCAGTGCTAGTAAAAGGCAGGGGAGCAATGAGCAGTTCTTC.

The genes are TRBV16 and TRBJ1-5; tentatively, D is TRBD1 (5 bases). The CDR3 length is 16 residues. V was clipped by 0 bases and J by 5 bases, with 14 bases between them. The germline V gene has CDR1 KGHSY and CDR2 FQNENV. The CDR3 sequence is CASSQSKGLRHQPQHF. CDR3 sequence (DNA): TGTGCCAGCAGCCAATCGAAGGGGCTTAGGCATCAGCCCCAGCATTTT.

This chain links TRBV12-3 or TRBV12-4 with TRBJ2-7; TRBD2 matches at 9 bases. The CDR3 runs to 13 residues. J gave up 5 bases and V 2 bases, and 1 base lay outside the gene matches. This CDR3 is CASSLSSGNEQYF. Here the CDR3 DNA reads TGTGCCAGCAGTTTATCTAGCGGGAACGAGCAGTACTTC.

In DNA form, the CDR3 reads TGTGCCAGCAGTTATCGAGCAACCTATGGCTACACCTTC. Amino acids: CASSYRATYGYTF. The chain has TRBV6-2 or TRBV6-3 and TRBJ1-2, with unresolved D. V dropped 3 bases and J dropped 4 bases, with 9 bases sitting between them. CDR3 size: 13 residues. Germline V gene data show CDR1 as MNHEY and CDR2 as SVGEGT.

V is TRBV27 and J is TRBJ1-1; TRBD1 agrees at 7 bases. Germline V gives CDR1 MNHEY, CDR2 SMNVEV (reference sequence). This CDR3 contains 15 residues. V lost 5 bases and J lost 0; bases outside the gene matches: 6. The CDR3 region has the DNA TGTGCCAGCAGTAAGACAGGGCTGTTGAACACTGAAGCTTTCTTT. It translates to CASSKTGLLNTEAFF.

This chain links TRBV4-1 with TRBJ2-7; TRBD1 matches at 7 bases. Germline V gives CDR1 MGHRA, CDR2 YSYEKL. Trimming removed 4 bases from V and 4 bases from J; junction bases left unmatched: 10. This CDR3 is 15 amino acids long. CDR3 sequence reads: CASSPPLGRGYEQYF. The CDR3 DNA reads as TGCGCCAGCAGCCCCCCCCTCGGCAGGGGGTACGAGCAGTACTTC.

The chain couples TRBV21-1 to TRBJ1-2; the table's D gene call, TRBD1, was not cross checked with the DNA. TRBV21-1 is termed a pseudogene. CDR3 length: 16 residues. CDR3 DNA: TGTGCCAGCAGCAAACGGACAGGGGGCGCGAACTATGGCTACACCTTC. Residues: CASSKRTGGANYGYTF.

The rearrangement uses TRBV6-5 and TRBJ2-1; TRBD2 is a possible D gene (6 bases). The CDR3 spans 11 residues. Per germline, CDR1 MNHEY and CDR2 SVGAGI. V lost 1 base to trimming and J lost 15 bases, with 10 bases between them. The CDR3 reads CASSYLEGWFF. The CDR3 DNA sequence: TGTGCCAGCAGTTACTTGGAGGGATGGTTCTTC.

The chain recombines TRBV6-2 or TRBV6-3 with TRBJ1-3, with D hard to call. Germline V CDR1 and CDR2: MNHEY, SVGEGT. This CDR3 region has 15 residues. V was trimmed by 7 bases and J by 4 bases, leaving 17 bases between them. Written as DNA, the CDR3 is TGTGCCAGCATCCCCTCGCGGCTGGCGGGAAACACCATATATTTT. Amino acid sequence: CASIPSRLAGNTIYF.

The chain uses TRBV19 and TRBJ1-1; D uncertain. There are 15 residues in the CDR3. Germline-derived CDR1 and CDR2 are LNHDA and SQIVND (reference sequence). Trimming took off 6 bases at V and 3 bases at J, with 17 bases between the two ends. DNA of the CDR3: TGTGCCAGTAGGAAGTGGGCAGGTCCGGACACTGAAGCTTTCTTT. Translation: CASRKWAGPDTEAFF. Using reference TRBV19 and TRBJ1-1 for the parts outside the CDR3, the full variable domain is DGGITQSPKYLFRKEGQNVTLSCEQNLNHDAMYWYRQDPGQGLRLIYYSQIVNDFQKGDIAEGYSVSREKKESFPLTVTSAQKNPTAFYLCASRKWAGPDTEAFFGQGTRLTVV.

DNA for the CDR3: TGTGCCAGCAGTAAAGAGACAGGGGTCACTGAAGCTTTCTTT. It codes for CASSKETGVTEAFF. The chain uses TRBV27 and TRBJ1-1; TRBD1 agrees at 8 bases. Germline lookup yields CDR1 MNHEY and CDR2 SMNVEV (reference sequence). V was pared by 5 bases and J by 4 bases, with 6 bases of the junction left unmatched. This CDR3 spans 14 amino acids.

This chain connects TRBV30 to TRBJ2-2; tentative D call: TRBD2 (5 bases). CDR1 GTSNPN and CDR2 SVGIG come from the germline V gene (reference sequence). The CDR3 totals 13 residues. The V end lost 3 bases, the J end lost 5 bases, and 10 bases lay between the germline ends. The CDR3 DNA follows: TGTGCCTGGAGCGGGATAGGGACCGGGGAGCTGTTTTTT. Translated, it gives CAWSGIGTGELFF. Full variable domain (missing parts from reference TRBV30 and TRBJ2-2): SQTIHQWPATLVQPVGSPLSLECTVEGTSNPNLYWYRQAAGRGLQLLFYSVGIGQISSEVPQNLSASRPQDRQFILSSKKLLLSDSGFYLCAWSGIGTGELFFGEGSRLTVL.

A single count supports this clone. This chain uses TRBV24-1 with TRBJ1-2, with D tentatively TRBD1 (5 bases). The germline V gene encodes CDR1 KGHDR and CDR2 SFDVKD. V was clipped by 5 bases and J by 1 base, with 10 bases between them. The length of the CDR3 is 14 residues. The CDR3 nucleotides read TGTGCCACCAGTGGCCGGGGGGATAACTATGGCTACACCTTC. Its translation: CATSGRGDNYGYTF.

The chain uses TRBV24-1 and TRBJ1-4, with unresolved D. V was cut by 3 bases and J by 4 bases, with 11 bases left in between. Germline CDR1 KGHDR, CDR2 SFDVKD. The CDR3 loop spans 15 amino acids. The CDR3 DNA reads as TGTGCCACCAGTGATGCGGGTAGCGGTAATGAAAAACTGTTTTTT. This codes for CATSDAGSGNEKLFF.

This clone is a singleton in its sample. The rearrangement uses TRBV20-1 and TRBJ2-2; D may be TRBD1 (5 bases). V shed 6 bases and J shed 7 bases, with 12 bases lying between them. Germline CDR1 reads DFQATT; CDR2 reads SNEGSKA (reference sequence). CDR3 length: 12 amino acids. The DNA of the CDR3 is TGCAGTGCAAGTAGGGGCATCGGGGAGCTGTTTTTT. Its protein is CSASRGIGELFF.

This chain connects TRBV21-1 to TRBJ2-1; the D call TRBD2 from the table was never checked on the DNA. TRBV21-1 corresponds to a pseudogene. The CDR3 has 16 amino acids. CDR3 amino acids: CASSKALAEISNEQFF. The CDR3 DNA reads TGTGCCAGCAGCAAGGCGCTAGCGGAAATAAGCAATGAGCAGTTCTTC.

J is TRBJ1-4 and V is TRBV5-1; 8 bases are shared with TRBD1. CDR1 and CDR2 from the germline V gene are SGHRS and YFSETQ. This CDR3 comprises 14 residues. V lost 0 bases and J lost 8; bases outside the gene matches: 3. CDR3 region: CASSLGTGQEKLFF. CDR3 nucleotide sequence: TGCGCCAGCAGCTTGGGGACAGGGCAGGAAAAACTGTTTTTT.

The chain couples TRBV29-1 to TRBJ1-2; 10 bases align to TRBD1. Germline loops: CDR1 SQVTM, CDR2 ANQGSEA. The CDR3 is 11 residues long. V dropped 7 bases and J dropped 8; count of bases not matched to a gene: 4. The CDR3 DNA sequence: TGCAGCGCCCAGACAGGGGGCGGCTACACCTTC. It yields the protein CSAQTGGGYTF.

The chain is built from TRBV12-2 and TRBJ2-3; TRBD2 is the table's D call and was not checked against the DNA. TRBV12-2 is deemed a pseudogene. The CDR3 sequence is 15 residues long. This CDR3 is CASRLAVLATDTQYF. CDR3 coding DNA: TGTGCAAGTCGCTTAGCGGTCCTAGCTACAGATACGCAGTATTTT.

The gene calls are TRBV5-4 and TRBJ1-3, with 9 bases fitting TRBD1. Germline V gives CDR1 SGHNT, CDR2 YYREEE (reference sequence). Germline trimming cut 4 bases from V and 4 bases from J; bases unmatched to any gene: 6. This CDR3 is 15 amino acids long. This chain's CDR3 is CASSPGQGPGNTIYF. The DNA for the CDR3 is TGTGCCAGCAGCCCGGGACAGGGACCGGGAAACACCATATATTTT.

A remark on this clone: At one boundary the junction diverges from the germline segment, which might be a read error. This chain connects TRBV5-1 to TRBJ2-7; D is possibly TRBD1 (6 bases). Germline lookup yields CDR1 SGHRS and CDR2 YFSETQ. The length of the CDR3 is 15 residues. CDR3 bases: TGCGCCAGCAGCTTGGCCCCAGGGGCAGACATCTTCAGGGACTTC. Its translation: CASSLAPGADIFRDF.